This TCR beta chain was sequenced for a study of blood T cell repertoires in COVID-19. Study information: COVID-19 samples collected from the United States, Italy and Spain covered acute and convalescent phases. Sources were T cells, B-cell-depleted T cells, or PBMCs; the material itself was cDNA or gDNA.

Trimming pared 3 bases from V and 1 base from J, leaving 6 bases between. This CDR3 region has 14 residues. Per germline, CDR1 KGHSH and CDR2 LQKENI. Source study methods: Amplification with reference gene primers provided the estimates of nucleated cell counts. Generated by immunoSEQ multiplex PCR, the TCRdb table keeps only in-frame clones and is missing some. The DNA was the basis for D and trimming; V, J and clone size are from that table. Among around 300,000 clones listed, approximately 85% were seen once. The receptor was isolated from a woman aged 70-85 years with acute or convalescent COVID-19. Source material: peripheral blood. V gene TRBV18 combines with J gene TRBJ2-2, with D unclear. In DNA form, the CDR3 reads TGTGCCAGCTCACCGTCCGGGAACACCGGGGAGCTGTTTTTT. Amino acid sequence: CASSPSGNTGELFF.